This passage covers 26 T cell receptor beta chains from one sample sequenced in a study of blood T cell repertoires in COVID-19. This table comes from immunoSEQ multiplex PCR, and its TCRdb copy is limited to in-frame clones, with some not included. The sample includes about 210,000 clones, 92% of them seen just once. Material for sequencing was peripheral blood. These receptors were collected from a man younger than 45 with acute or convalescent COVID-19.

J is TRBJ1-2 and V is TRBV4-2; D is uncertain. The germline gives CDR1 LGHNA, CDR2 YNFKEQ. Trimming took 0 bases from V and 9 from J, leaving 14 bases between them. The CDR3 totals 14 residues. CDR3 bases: TGTGCCAGCAGCCAAGAGTCCGATAGATATCGCTACACCTTC. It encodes CASSQESDRYRYTF.

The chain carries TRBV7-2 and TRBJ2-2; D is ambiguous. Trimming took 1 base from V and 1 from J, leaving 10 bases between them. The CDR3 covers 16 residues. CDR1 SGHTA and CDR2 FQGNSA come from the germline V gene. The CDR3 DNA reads TGTGCCAGCAGCTTAGATGGTAGCAGGAACACCGGGGAGCTGTTTTTT. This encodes CASSLDGSRNTGELFF.

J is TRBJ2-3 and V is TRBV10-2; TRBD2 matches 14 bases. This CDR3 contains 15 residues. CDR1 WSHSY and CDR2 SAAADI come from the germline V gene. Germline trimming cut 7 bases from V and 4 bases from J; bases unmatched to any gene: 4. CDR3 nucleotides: TGCGCCAGCACCTGGACTAGCGGGAGGTCAGATACGCAGTATTTT. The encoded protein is CASTWTSGRSDTQYF.

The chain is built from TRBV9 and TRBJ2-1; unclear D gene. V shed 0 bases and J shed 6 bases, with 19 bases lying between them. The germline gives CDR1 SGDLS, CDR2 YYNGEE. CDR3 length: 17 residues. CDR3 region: CASSVAPAERSFNEQFF. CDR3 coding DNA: TGTGCCAGCAGCGTAGCTCCTGCGGAGAGGTCGTTCAATGAGCAGTTCTTC.

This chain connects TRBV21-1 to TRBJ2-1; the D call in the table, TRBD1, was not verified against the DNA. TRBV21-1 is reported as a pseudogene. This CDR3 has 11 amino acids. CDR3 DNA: TGTGCCAGCTTGGGGGCAGGTGAGCAGTTCTTC. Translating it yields CASLGAGEQFF.

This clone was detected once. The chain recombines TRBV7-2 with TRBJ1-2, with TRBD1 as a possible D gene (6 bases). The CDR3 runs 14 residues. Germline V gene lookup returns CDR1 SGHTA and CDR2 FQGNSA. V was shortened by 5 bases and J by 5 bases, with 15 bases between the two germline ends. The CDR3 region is CASSTQKGEYGYTF. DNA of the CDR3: TGTGCCAGCAGCACCCAGAAGGGGGAATATGGCTACACCTTC.

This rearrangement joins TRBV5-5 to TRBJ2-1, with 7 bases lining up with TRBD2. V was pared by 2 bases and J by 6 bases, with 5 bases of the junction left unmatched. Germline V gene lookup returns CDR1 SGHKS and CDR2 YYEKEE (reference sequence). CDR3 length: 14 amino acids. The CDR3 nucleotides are TGTGCCAGCAGCTTCTGGGAGGGGCGCAATGAGCAGTTCTTC. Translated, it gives CASSFWEGRNEQFF. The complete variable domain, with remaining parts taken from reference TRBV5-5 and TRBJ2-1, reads DAGVTQSPTHLIKTRGQQVTLRCSPISGHKSVSWYQQVLGQGPQFIFQYYEKEERGRGNFPDRFSARQFPNYSSELNVNALLLGDSALYLCASSFWEGRNEQFFGPGTRLTVL.

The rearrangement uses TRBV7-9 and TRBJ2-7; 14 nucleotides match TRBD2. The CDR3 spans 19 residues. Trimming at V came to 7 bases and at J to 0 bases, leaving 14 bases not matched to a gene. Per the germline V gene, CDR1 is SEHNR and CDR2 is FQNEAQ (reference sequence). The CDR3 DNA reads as TGTGCCAGCACAACGAGCGTAGGGACTAGCGGGGGAAGCTCCTACGAGCAGTACTTC. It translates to CASTTSVGTSGGSSYEQYF. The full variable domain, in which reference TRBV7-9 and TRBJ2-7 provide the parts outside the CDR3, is DTGVSQNPRHKITKRGQNVTFRCDPISEHNRLYWYRQTLGQGPEFLTYFQNEAQLEKSRLLSDRFSAERPKGSFSTLEIQRTEQGDSAMYLCASTTSVGTSGGSSYEQYFGPGTRLTVT.

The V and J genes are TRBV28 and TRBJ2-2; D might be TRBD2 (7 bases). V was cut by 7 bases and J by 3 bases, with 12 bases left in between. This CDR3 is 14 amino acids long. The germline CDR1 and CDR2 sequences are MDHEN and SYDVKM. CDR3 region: CASKEGGYTGELFF. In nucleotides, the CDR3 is TGTGCCAGCAAAGAGGGGGGGTACACCGGGGAGCTGTTTTTT.

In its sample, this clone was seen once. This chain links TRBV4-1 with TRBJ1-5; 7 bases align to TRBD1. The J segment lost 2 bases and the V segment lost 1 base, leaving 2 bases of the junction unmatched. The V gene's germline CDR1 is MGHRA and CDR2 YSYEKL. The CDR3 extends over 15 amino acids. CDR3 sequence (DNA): TGCGCCAGCAGCCAAGTAGGACAGGGCAATCAGCCCCAGCATTTT. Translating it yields CASSQVGQGNQPQHF.

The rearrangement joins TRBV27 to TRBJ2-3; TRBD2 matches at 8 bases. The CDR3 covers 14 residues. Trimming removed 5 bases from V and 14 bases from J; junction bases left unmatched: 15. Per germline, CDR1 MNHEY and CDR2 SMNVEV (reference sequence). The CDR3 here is CASSIVPGLGKTYF. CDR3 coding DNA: TGTGCCAGCAGTATAGTACCGGGACTAGGGAAAACGTATTTT.

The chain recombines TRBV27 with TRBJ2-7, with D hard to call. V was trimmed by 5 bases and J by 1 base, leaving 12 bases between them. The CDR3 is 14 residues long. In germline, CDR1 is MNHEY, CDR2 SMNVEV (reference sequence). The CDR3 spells CASSPRFDSYEQYF. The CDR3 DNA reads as TGTGCCAGCAGTCCCCGGTTTGATTCCTACGAGCAGTACTTC.

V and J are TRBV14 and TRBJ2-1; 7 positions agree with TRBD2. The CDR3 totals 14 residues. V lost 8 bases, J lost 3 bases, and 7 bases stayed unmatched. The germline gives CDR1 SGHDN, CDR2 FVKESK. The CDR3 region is CASERGGSYNEQFF. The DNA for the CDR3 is TGTGCCAGCGAAAGGGGCGGGAGCTACAATGAGCAGTTCTTC.

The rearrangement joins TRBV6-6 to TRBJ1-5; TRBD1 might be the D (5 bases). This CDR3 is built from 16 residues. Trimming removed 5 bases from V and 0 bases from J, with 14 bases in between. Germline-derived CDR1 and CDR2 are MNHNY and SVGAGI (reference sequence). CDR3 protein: CASSTGRDYSNQPQHF. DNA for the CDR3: TGTGCCAGCAGTACCGGACGGGACTATAGCAATCAGCCCCAGCATTTT.

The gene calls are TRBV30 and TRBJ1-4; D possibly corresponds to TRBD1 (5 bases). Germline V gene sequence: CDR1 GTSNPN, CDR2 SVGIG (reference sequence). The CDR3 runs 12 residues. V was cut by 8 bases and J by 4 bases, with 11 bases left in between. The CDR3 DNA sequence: TGTGCCCTAGACAGCGTTAATGAAAAACTGTTTTTT. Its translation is CALDSVNEKLFF. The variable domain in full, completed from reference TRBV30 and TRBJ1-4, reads SQTIHQWPATLVQPVGSPLSLECTVEGTSNPNLYWYRQAAGRGLQLLFYSVGIGQISSEVPQNLSASRPQDRQFILSSKKLLLSDSGFYLCALDSVNEKLFFGSGTQLSVL.

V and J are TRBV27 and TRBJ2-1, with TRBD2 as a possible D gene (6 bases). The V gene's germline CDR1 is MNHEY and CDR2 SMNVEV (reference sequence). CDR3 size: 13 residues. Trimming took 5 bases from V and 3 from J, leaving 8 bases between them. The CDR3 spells CASSRGLYNEQFF. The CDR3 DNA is TGTGCCAGCAGTCGGGGACTCTACAATGAGCAGTTCTTC.

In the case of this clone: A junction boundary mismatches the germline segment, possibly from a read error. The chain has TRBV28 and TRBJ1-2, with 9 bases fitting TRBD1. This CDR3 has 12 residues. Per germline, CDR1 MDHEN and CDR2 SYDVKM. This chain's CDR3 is CASSLRQGGVGF. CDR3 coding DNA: TGTGCCAGCAGTTTAAGACAGGGGGGTGTCGGCTTC.

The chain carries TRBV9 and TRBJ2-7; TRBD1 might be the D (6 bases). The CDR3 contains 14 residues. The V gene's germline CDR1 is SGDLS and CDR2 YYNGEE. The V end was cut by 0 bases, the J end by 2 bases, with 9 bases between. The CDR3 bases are TGTGCCAGCAGCGTAGAGGGGGACACCTACGAGCAGTACTTC. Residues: CASSVEGDTYEQYF. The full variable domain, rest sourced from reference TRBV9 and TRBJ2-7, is DSGVTQTPKHLITATGQRVTLRCSPRSGDLSVYWYQQSLDQGLQFLIQYYNGEERAKGNILERFSAQQFPDLHSELNLSSLELGDSALYFCASSVEGDTYEQYFGPGTRLTVT.

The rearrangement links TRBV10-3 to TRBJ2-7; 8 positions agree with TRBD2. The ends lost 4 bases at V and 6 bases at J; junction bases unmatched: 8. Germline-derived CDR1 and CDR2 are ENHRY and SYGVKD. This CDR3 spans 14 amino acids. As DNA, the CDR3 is TGTGCCATCAGTGGAGGTGCGGGAGGAGGCGAGCAGTACTTC. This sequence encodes CAISGGAGGGEQYF.

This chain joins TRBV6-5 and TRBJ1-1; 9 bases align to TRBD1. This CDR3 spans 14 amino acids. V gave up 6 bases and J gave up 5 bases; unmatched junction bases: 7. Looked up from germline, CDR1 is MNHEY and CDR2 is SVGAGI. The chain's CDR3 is CASSLTGGETEAFF. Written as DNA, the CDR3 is TGTGCCAGCAGCCTCACAGGGGGCGAAACTGAAGCTTTCTTT.

The CDR3 DNA sequence: TGTGCCAGCAGCTTAGGGACACTAGCGACTAGCACAGATACGCAGTATTTT. Its protein product is CASSLGTLATSTDTQYF. This chain connects TRBV11-3 to TRBJ2-3, with 7 nucleotides matching TRBD2. The CDR3 has 17 amino acids. Looked up from germline, CDR1 is SGHNT and CDR2 is YENEEA. Unmatched junction bases numbered 7, after V lost 1 base and J lost 0 bases.

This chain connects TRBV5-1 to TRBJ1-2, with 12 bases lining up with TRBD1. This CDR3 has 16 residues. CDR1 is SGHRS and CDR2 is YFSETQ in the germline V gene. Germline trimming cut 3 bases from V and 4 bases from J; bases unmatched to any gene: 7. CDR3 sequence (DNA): TGCGCCAGCAGCTCCGACGGGACAGGGGGCCCCTATGGCTACACCTTC. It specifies CASSSDGTGGPYGYTF.

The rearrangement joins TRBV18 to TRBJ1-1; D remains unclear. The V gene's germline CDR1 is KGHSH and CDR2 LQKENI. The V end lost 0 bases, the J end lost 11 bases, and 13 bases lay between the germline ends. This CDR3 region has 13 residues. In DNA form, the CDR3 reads TGTGCCAGCTCACCACCGTTTAGCCTCGAGGCTTTCTTT. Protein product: CASSPPFSLEAFF. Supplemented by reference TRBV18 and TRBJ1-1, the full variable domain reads NAGVMQNPRHLVRRRGQEARLRCSPMKGHSHVYWYRQLPEEGLKFMVYLQKENIIDESGMPKERFSAEFPKEGPSILRIQQVVRGDSAAYFCASSPPFSLEAFFGQGTRLTVV.

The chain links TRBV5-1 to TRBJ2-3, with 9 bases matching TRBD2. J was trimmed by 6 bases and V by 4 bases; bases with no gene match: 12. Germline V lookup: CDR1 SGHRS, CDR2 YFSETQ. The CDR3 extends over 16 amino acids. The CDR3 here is CASSPSAGGRPDTQYF. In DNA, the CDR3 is TGCGCCAGCAGCCCATCAGCGGGGGGCCGCCCCGATACGCAGTATTTT.

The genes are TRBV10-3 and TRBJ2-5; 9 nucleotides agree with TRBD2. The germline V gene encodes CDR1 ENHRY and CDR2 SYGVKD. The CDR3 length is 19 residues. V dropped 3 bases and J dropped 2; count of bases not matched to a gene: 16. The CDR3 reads CAISDPLSGGTQKQETQYF. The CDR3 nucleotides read TGTGCCATCAGTGATCCATTGAGCGGGGGGACCCAAAAACAAGAGACCCAGTACTTC.

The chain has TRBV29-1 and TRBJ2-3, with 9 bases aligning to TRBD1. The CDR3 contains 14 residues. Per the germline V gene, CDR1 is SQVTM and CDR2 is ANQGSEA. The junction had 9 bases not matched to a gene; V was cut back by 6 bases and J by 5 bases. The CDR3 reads CSVWTGEARDTQYF. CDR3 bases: TGCAGCGTATGGACAGGGGAGGCCCGAGATACGCAGTATTTT.